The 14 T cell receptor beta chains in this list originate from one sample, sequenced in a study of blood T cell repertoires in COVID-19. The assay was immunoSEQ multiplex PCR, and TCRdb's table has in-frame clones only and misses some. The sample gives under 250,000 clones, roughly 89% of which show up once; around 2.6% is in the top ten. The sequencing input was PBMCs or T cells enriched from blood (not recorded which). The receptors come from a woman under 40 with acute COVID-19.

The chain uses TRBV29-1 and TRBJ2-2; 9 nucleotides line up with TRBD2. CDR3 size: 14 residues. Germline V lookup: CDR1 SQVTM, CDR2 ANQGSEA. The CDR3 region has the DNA TGCGGCGGATCTAGCGGGGTTGTCACCGGGGAGCTGTTTTTT. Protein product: CGGSSGVVTGELFF.

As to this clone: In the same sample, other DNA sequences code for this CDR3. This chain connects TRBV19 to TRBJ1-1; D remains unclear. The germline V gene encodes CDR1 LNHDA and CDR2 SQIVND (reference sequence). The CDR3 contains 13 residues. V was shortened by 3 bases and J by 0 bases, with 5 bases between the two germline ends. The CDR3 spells CASSISVNTEAFF. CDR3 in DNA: TGTGCCAGTAGTATCAGTGTGAACACTGAAGCTTTCTTT.

The CDR3 here is CASSDRGGASGNTIYF. DNA of the CDR3: TGTGCCAGCAGCGATCGCGGGGGGGCCTCTGGAAACACCATATATTTT. The rearrangement joins TRBV7-9 to TRBJ1-3; perhaps TRBD1 as D (6 bases). The germline V gene has CDR1 SEHNR and CDR2 FQNEAQ (reference sequence). V shed 5 bases and J shed 0 bases, with 14 bases lying between them. CDR3 size: 16 residues.

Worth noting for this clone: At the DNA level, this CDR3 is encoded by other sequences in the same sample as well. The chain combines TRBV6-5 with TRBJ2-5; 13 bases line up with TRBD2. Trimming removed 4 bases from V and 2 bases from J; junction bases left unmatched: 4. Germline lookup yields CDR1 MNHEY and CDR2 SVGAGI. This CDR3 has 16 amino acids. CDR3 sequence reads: CASSSGLAGTQETQYF. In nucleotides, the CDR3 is TGTGCCAGCAGTTCGGGACTAGCGGGGACTCAAGAGACCCAGTACTTC.

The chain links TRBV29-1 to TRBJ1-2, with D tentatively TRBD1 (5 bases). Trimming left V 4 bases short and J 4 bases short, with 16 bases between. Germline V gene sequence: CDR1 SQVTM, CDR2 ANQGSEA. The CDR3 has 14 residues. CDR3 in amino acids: CSVGARQGRYGYTF. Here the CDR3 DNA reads TGCAGCGTTGGGGCGAGGCAGGGCCGCTATGGCTACACCTTC.

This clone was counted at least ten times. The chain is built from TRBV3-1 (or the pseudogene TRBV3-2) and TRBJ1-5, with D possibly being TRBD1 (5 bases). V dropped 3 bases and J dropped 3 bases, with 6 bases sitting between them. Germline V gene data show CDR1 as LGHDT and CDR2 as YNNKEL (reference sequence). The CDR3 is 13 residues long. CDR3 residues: CASSQGPNQPQHF. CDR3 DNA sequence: TGTGCCAGCAGCCAGGGGCCCAATCAGCCCCAGCATTTT.

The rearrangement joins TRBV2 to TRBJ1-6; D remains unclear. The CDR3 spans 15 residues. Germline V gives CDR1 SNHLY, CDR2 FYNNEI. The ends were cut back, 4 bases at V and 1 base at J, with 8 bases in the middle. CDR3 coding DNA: TGTGCCAGCAGTGCTGGGAGTTCCTATAATTCACCCCTCCACTTT. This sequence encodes CASSAGSSYNSPLHF.

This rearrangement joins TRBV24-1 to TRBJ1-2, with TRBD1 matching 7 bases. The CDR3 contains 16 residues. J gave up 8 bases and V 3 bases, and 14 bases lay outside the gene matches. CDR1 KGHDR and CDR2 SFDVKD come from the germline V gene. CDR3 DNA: TGTGCCACCAGTGATCCCGGGACAGATAACTTACGGGGCTACACCTTC. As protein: CATSDPGTDNLRGYTF.

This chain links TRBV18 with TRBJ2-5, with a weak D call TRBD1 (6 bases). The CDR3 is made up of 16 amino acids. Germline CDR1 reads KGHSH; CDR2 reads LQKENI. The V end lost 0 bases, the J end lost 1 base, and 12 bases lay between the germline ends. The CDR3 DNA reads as TGTGCCAGCTCACCACCGGGGGCGTTCACCCAAGAGACCCAGTACTTC. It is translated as CASSPPGAFTQETQYF.

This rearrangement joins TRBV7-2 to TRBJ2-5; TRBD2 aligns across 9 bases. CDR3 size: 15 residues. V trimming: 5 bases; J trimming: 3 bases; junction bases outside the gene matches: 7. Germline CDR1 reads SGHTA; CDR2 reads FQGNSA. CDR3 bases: TGTGCCAGCAGCCTGCAGACTAGCGGTGAAGAGACCCAGTACTTC. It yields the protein CASSLQTSGEETQYF. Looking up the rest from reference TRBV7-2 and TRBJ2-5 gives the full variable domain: GAGVSQSPSNKVTEKGKDVELRCDPISGHTALYWYRQSLGQGLEFLIYFQGNSAPDKSGLPSDRFSAERTGGSVSTLTIQRTQQEDSAVYLCASSLQTSGEETQYFGPGTRLLVL.

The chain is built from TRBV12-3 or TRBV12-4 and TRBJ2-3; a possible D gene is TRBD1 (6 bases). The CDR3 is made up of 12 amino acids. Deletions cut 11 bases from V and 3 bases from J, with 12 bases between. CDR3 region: CAGAQGTDTQYF. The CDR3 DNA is TGTGCCGGCGCCCAGGGGACAGATACGCAGTATTTT.

In DNA, the CDR3 is TGTGCCAGCAGTCCCCCCCTCCTAGCTGGCTACACCTTC. It codes for CASSPPLLAGYTF. V gene TRBV28 combines with J gene TRBJ1-2; the D is unclear. V was clipped by 5 bases and J by 7 bases, with 14 bases between them. CDR1 is MDHEN, CDR2 SYDVKM, per germline. The CDR3 covers 13 residues.

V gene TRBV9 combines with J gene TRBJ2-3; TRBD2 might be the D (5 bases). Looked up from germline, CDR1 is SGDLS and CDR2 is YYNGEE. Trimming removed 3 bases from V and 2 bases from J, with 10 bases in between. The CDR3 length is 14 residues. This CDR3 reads CASSAIAPTDTQYF. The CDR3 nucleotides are TGTGCCAGCAGCGCGATAGCGCCCACAGATACGCAGTATTTT.

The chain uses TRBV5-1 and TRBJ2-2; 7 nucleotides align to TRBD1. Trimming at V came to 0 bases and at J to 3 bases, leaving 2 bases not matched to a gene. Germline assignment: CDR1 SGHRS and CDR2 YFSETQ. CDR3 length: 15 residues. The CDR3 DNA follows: TGCGCCAGCAGCTTGGGAACAGGGGACACCGGGGAGCTGTTTTTT. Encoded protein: CASSLGTGDTGELFF.